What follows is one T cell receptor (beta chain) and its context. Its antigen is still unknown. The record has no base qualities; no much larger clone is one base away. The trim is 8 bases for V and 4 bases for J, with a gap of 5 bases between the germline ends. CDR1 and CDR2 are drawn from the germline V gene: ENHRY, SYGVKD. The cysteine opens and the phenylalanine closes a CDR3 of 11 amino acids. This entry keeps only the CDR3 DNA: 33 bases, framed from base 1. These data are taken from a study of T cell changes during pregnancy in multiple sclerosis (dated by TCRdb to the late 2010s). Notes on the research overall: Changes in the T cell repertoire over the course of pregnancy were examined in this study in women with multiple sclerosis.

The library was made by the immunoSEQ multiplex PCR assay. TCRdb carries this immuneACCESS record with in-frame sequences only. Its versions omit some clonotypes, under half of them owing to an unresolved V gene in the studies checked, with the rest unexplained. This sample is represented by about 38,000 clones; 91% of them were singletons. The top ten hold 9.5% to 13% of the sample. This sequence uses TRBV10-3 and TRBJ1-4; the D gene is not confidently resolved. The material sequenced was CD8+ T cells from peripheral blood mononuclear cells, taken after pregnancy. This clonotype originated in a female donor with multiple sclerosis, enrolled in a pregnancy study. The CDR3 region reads CAIGSNEKLFF. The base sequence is TGTGCCATCGGGAGTAATGAAAAACTGTTTTTT.